Below are 32 T cell receptor beta chains sequenced from a single sample in a study of cytomegalovirus exposure and HLA in healthy donors. It was with 60 Vbeta and 13 Jbeta primers that the PCR ran. Clones were sequenced by immunoSEQ multiplex PCR, and TCRdb holds only the in-frame ones, with some missing. Here the sample spans roughly 130,000 clones, roughly 80% being singletons. What was sequenced was PBMCs. These TCRs come from a man aged 35-49 years in good health and CMV-seronegative.

J is TRBJ1-2 and V is TRBV28; tentatively, D is TRBD1 (5 bases). The germline V gene encodes CDR1 MDHEN and CDR2 SYDVKM. The CDR3 is 14 residues long. V lost 1 base, J lost 4 bases, and 10 bases lay in between. CDR3: CASSLSGAFYGYTF. As DNA, the CDR3 is TGTGCCAGCAGTTTATCTGGGGCATTCTATGGCTACACCTTC.

The chain uses TRBV28 and TRBJ2-7, with D tentatively TRBD2 (6 bases). The CDR3 consists of 15 residues. Trimming pared 6 bases from V and 9 bases from J, leaving 24 bases between. Germline loops: CDR1 MDHEN, CDR2 SYDVKM. In DNA, the CDR3 is TGTGCCAGCAGCTCCCCCGCGGAGGGTGTAATTAGGCAGTACTTC. Amino acids: CASSSPAEGVIRQYF.

The chain recombines TRBV5-4 with TRBJ2-1, with 7 bases lining up with TRBD2. CDR1 is SGHNT, CDR2 YYREEE, per germline (reference sequence). This CDR3 region has 15 residues. V was pared by 0 bases and J by 9 bases, with 9 bases of the junction left unmatched. As DNA, the CDR3 is TGTGCCAGCAGCTTGGGTGGCGGGGGAAGGGGTGAGCAGTTCTTC. Translating gives CASSLGGGGRGEQFF.

V usage is TRBV15 and J usage is TRBJ1-2; 9 bases are a match to TRBD1. V was pared by 0 bases and J by 4 bases, with 12 bases of the junction left unmatched. This CDR3 comprises 18 residues. From germline, CDR1 is LNHNV and CDR2 YYDKDF (reference sequence). CDR3 protein: CATSRDLGTGTFSYGYTF. In DNA, the CDR3 is TGTGCCACCAGCAGAGATTTGGGGACAGGGACATTCTCCTATGGCTACACCTTC.

The rearrangement joins TRBV9 to TRBJ1-1; TRBD1 aligns across 9 bases. V was clipped by 2 bases and J by 5 bases; unmatched bases: 7. CDR3 length: 15 residues. Germline assignment: CDR1 SGDLS and CDR2 YYNGEE. CDR3: CASSVQQGARTEAFF. CDR3 sequence (DNA): TGTGCCAGCAGCGTTCAACAGGGGGCTCGGACTGAAGCTTTCTTT.

This sequence joins TRBV19 and TRBJ2-7; 8 bases agree with TRBD1. Germline CDR1 LNHDA, CDR2 SQIVND (reference sequence). The V gene end was trimmed by 0 bases and the J gene end by 3 bases; junction bases not matched to a gene: 1. The CDR3 loop spans 14 amino acids. CDR3 in amino acids: CASSIDDRGYEQYF. The CDR3 DNA sequence: TGTGCCAGTAGTATAGATGACAGGGGCTACGAGCAGTACTTC.

CDR3 in DNA: TGTGCCAGCAGTCCCCGACCGCGGGAACAAGAGACCCAGTACTTC. Translated, it gives CASSPRPREQETQYF. V is TRBV6-5 and J is TRBJ2-5, with D tentatively TRBD2 (6 bases). Germline lookup yields CDR1 MNHEY and CDR2 SVGAGI. This CDR3 region has 15 residues. V lost 5 bases, J lost 2 bases, and 15 bases lay in between.

CDR3 nucleotides: TGTGAACAGGACAGGCGAAATGAAAAACTGTTTTTT. It encodes CEQDRRNEKLFF. This chain uses TRBV7-9 with TRBJ1-4, with TRBD1 matching 7 bases. The CDR3 is made up of 12 amino acids. Germline assignment: CDR1 SEHNR and CDR2 FQNEAQ (reference sequence).

The chain joins TRBV4-1 to TRBJ1-1; a possible D gene is TRBD1 (5 bases). The CDR3 is 16 residues long. The germline gives CDR1 MGHRA, CDR2 YSYEKL. The germline V and J ends were trimmed by 1 base and 5 bases, with 17 bases remaining between them. This CDR3 is CASSQVGGTVGTEAFF. In DNA, the CDR3 is TGCGCCAGCAGCCAAGTGGGGGGGACGGTGGGGACTGAAGCTTTCTTT.

This clone appeared a few times. The chain recombines TRBV6-5 with TRBJ2-3, with 16 bases that match TRBD2. Germline trimming cut 5 bases from V and 8 bases from J; bases unmatched to any gene: 4. Germline assignment: CDR1 MNHEY and CDR2 SVGAGI. The CDR3 loop spans 15 amino acids. CDR3 protein: CASSTGLAGGRTQYF. The CDR3 region has the DNA TGTGCCAGCAGTACGGGACTAGCGGGGGGGCGTACGCAGTATTTT.

The genes are TRBV18 and TRBJ2-5; tentative D call: TRBD2 (5 bases). Germline-derived CDR1 and CDR2 are KGHSH and LQKENI. The CDR3 has 14 residues. V was clipped by 3 bases and J by 1 base, with 9 bases between them. As DNA, the CDR3 is TGTGCCAGCTCACCGAGGGAGCTCCAAGAGACCCAGTACTTC. It codes for CASSPRELQETQYF.

CDR3 sequence (DNA): TGTGCCAGTAGTCAGGGGAACACTGAAGCTTTCTTT. Translation gives CASSQGNTEAFF. The chain links TRBV19 to TRBJ1-1, with D possibly being TRBD1 (5 bases). CDR3 length: 12 amino acids. In germline, CDR1 is LNHDA, CDR2 SQIVND (reference sequence). V dropped 5 bases and J dropped 1 base, with 5 bases sitting between them.

The CDR3 region is CASNRYTGETNQPQHF. DNA of the CDR3: TGTGCCAGTAATCGATACACAGGGGAGACCAATCAGCCCCAGCATTTT. V gene TRBV19 combines with J gene TRBJ1-5, with 7 bases matching TRBD1. The CDR3 sequence is 16 residues long. Germline V gives CDR1 LNHDA, CDR2 SQIVND (reference sequence). With V trimmed by 7 bases and J by 3 bases, 12 bases remained unmatched.

The V call is TRBV15, the J call TRBJ2-5, with TRBD1 matching 7 bases. CDR3 length: 14 residues. CDR1 is LNHNV and CDR2 is YYDKDF in the germline V gene (reference sequence). With V trimmed by 3 bases and J by 4 bases, 5 bases remained unmatched. The CDR3 is CATSRAGTVETQYF. DNA of the CDR3: TGTGCCACCAGCAGGGCCGGGACAGTAGAGACCCAGTACTTC.

CDR3 sequence reads: CASSLTGGVLNQPQHF. The DNA of the CDR3 is TGTGCCAGCAGTCTGACCGGGGGGGTGTTGAATCAGCCCCAGCATTTT. The J gene is TRBJ1-5, the V gene TRBV28; possibly TRBD1 for D (5 bases). The germline gives CDR1 MDHEN, CDR2 SYDVKM. V lost 5 bases to trimming and J lost 4 bases, with 18 bases between them. The CDR3 is 16 residues long.

The gene calls are TRBV23-1 and TRBJ1-5; the D is unclear. TRBV23-1 is marked as an open reading frame, function uncertain. The CDR3 has 17 amino acids. Trimming removed 6 bases from V and 3 bases from J, with 21 bases in between. DNA of the CDR3: TGCGCCAGCAGCCCAAATCAAGCAGGCAGATTCAATCAGCCCCAGCATTTT. This sequence encodes CASSPNQAGRFNQPQHF.

This chain connects TRBV6-1 to TRBJ1-5; 7 nucleotides match TRBD1. The germline V gene encodes CDR1 MNHNS and CDR2 SASEGT. V lost 6 bases and J lost 7; bases outside the gene matches: 12. The CDR3 sequence is 15 residues long. CDR3 sequence reads: CASSDLTGLLQPQHF. CDR3 DNA sequence: TGTGCCAGCAGCGACCTGACAGGGCTACTGCAGCCCCAGCATTTT.

This clone appeared once. The rearrangement uses TRBV10-1 and TRBJ2-7; TRBD2 aligns across 7 bases. Germline assignment: CDR1 WNHNN and CDR2 SYGVQD (reference sequence). The CDR3 covers 13 residues. J lost 6 bases, V lost 4 bases, and 6 bases had no gene match. CDR3 coding DNA: TGCGCCAGCAGTGCCAGCGGGAAGGCCGAGCAGTACTTC. It is translated as CASSASGKAEQYF.

The chain couples TRBV15 to TRBJ1-5; possible D gene TRBD1, 6 bases. The germline V gene encodes CDR1 LNHNV and CDR2 YYDKDF (reference sequence). Trimming shortened V by 2 bases and J by 0 bases, and 8 bases separated the two germline ends. CDR3 size: 15 residues. Here the CDR3 reads CATSRQGNSNQPQHF. CDR3 DNA sequence: TGTGCCACCAGCAGACAGGGGAATAGCAATCAGCCCCAGCATTTT.

The V and J genes are TRBV27 and TRBJ2-6, with 12 nucleotides matching TRBD1. Per germline, CDR1 MNHEY and CDR2 SMNVEV (reference sequence). This CDR3 has 19 amino acids. V gave up 4 bases and J gave up 0 bases; unmatched junction bases: 7. CDR3 protein: CASSSGTGGPYSGANVLTF. The CDR3 DNA sequence: TGTGCCAGCAGTTCGGGGACAGGGGGCCCTTACTCTGGGGCCAACGTCCTGACTTTC.

The V and J genes are TRBV5-6 and TRBJ1-1; 7 bases fit TRBD1. Germline CDR1 is SGHDT and CDR2 is YYEEEE. The CDR3 length is 15 residues. Trimming cost V 3 bases and J 7 bases; bases outside gene matches: 12. CDR3 amino acids: CASSYTDRAMVEAFF. CDR3 sequence (DNA): TGTGCCAGCAGCTACACCGACAGGGCGATGGTTGAAGCTTTCTTT.

The gene calls are TRBV6-1 and TRBJ2-1, with 12 bases fitting TRBD1. Germline loops: CDR1 MNHNS, CDR2 SASEGT. Unmatched junction bases numbered 1, after V lost 6 bases and J lost 7 bases. The CDR3 extends over 13 amino acids. This CDR3 is CASRGQGANEQFF. In DNA, the CDR3 is TGTGCCAGCAGGGGACAGGGGGCAAATGAGCAGTTCTTC.

This rearrangement joins TRBV5-1 to TRBJ1-2, with TRBD1 as a possible D gene (6 bases). Germline V gene data show CDR1 as SGHRS and CDR2 as YFSETQ. The CDR3 consists of 12 residues. Trimming took 4 bases from V and 5 from J, leaving 9 bases between them. As DNA, the CDR3 is TGCGCCAGCAGCGTCGGACAGTATGGCTACACCTTC. It translates to CASSVGQYGYTF.

CDR3 bases: TGTGCCAGCAGTCCAGGAGAGGGGGTTCGGAACGAGCAGTACTTC. Encoded protein: CASSPGEGVRNEQYF. The V call is TRBV27, the J call TRBJ2-7; possible D gene TRBD1, 6 bases. CDR1 is MNHEY, CDR2 SMNVEV, per germline (reference sequence). This CDR3 comprises 15 residues. Trimming removed 5 bases from V and 5 bases from J, with 19 bases in between.

The rearrangement uses TRBV10-3 and TRBJ2-3; 7 bases are a match to TRBD2. Trimming removed 0 bases from V and 2 bases from J; junction bases left unmatched: 5. CDR3 length equals 16 residues. The germline V gene has CDR1 ENHRY and CDR2 SYGVKD. CDR3: CAISESGAGYTDTQYF. CDR3 bases: TGTGCCATCAGTGAGTCGGGAGCGGGGTACACAGATACGCAGTATTTT.

This clone turned up a few times. V usage is TRBV5-6 and J usage is TRBJ1-2, with 8 bases identical to TRBD1. Germline CDR1 reads SGHDT; CDR2 reads YYEEEE. With V trimmed by 4 bases and J by 3 bases, 8 bases remained unmatched. The CDR3 covers 15 residues. CDR3 amino acids: CASSLTGASYYGYTF. The CDR3, as DNA: TGTGCCAGCAGCCTGACAGGGGCCTCCTACTATGGCTACACCTTC.

The chain carries TRBV28 and TRBJ1-2; TRBD1 agrees at 7 bases. The ends lost 7 bases at V and 4 bases at J; junction bases unmatched: 12. This CDR3 spans 15 amino acids. Germline V gene data show CDR1 as MDHEN and CDR2 as SYDVKM. As DNA, the CDR3 is TGTGCCAGCACCCTCCGGGACAGAACATTCTATGGCTACACCTTC. It is translated as CASTLRDRTFYGYTF.

This clone was seen just once. This sequence joins TRBV18 and TRBJ1-2; the D is unclear. In germline, CDR1 is KGHSH, CDR2 LQKENI. Between the trimmed V and J ends, which lost 2 bases and 5 bases, there was a span of 12 bases. The CDR3 covers 14 residues. CDR3 protein: CASSPSGSDYGYTF. The DNA of the CDR3 is TGTGCCAGCTCACCATCTGGGAGCGATTATGGCTACACCTTC.

The rearrangement links TRBV5-1 to TRBJ1-4; D ambiguous. This CDR3 is 14 amino acids long. Trimming took 2 bases from V and 2 from J, leaving 7 bases between them. The germline gives CDR1 SGHRS, CDR2 YFSETQ. This CDR3 reads CASSFASTNEKLFF. DNA of the CDR3: TGCGCCAGCAGCTTTGCGTCCACTAATGAAAAACTGTTTTTT.

The chain uses TRBV9 and TRBJ2-1, with 7 bases that match TRBD1. The CDR3 loop spans 15 amino acids. Trimming took 2 bases from V and 4 from J; bases not matched to a gene: 6. Germline CDR1 SGDLS, CDR2 YYNGEE. CDR3: CASSVSSGQYNEQFF. The CDR3 DNA reads as TGTGCCAGCAGCGTCTCCTCGGGACAGTACAATGAGCAGTTCTTC.

This chain uses TRBV6-1 with TRBJ2-5, with a possible D match to TRBD1 (6 bases). This CDR3 is 15 amino acids long. Germline-derived CDR1 and CDR2 are MNHNS and SASEGT. Trimming shortened V by 1 base and J by 7 bases, and 16 bases separated the two germline ends. DNA for the CDR3: TGTGCCAGCAGTGAAGTAACAGGGCACGACGGGACCCAGTACTTC. Protein product: CASSEVTGHDGTQYF.

CDR3 DNA sequence: TGTGCCAGCATCCTCGGACAGGGCACCTATGGCTACACCTTC. It specifies CASILGQGTYGYTF. The rearrangement joins TRBV6-1 to TRBJ1-2; 8 nucleotides align to TRBD1. The germline CDR1 and CDR2 sequences are MNHNS and SASEGT. The length of the CDR3 is 14 residues. The ends lost 7 bases at V and 4 bases at J; junction bases unmatched: 8.